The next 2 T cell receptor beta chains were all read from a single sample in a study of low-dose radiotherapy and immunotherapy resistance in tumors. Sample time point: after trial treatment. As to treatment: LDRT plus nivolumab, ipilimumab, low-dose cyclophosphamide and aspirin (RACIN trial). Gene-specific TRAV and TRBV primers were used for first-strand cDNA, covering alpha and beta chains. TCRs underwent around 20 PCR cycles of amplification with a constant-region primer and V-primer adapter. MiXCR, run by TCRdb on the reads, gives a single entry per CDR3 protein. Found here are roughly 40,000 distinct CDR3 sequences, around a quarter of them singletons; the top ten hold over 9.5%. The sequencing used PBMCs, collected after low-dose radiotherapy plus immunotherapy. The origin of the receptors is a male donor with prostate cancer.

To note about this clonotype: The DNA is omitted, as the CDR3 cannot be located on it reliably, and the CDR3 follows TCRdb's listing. The CDR3 loop reads CASSFYICSASPGPRTGELFF. J is TRBJ2-2 and V is TRBV7-9; the table's TRBD2 call for D was not verified on the DNA. The CDR3 is 21 residues long, ends included. The germline V gene has CDR1 SEHNR and CDR2 FQNEAQ (reference sequence).

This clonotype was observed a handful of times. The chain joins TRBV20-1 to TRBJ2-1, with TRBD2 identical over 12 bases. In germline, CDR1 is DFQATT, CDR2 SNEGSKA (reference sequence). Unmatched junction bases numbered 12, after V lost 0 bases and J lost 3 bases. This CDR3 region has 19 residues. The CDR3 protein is CSARDRGLAGGPLYNEQFF. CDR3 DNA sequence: TGCAGTGCTAGAGATCGAGGCCTAGCGGGAGGGCCTCTCTACAATGAGCAGTTCTTC.